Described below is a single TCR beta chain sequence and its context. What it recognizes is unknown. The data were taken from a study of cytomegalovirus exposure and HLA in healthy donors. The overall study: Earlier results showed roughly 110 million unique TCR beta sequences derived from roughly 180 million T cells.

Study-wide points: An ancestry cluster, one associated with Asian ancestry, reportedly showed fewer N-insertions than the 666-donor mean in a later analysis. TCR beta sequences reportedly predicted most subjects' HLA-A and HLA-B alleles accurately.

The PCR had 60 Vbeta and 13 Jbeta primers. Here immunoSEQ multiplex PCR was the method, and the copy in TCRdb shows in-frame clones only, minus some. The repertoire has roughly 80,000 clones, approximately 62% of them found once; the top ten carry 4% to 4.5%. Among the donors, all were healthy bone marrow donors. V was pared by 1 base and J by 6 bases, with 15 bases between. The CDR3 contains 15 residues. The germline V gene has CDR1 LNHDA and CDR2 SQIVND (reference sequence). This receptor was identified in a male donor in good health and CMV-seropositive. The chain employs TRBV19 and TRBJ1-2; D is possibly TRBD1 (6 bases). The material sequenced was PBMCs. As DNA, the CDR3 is TGTGCCAGTAGTATAGTGACCTCTACAGGGAATGGCTACACCTTC. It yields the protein CASSIVTSTGNGYTF.